This entry concerns a single T cell receptor (beta chain). This record comes from a study of blood T cell repertoires in COVID-19. Study-level information: PBMCs, B-cell-depleted T cells, or T cells provided the cDNA or gDNA that made up the material.

The J segment lost 2 bases and the V segment lost 4 bases, leaving 4 bases of the junction unmatched. There are 14 residues in the CDR3. Germline V gives CDR1 ENHRY, CDR2 SYGVKD. The protocol was immunoSEQ multiplex PCR, while the TCRdb copy is restricted to in-frame clones and leaves out a portion. Of around 250,000 clones in the sample, 70% to 90% were seen once. This sequence was found in a man between 50 and 59 years old with active or convalescent COVID-19. Sequencing was carried out using peripheral blood. V is TRBV10-3 and J is TRBJ1-2; 7 nucleotides line up with TRBD1. The CDR3, as DNA: TGTGCCATCAGTGGACAGGGAAGGAACTATGGCTACACCTTC. Amino acid sequence: CAISGQGRNYGYTF.